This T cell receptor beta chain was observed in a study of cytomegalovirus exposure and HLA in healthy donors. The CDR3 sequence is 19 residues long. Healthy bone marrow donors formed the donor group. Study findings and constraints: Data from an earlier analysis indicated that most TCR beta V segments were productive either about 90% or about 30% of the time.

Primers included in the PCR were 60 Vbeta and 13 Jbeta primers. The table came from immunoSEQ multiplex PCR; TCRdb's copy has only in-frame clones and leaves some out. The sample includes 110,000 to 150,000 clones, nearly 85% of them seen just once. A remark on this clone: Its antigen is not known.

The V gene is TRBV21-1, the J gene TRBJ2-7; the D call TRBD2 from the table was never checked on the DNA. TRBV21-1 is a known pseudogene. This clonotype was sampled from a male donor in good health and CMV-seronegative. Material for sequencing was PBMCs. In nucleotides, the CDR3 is TGTGCCAGCAGCACTCGACCTCCAACTAGCGGGAGGTTCGCTTACGAGCAGTACTTC. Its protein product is CASSTRPPTSGRFAYEQYF.